The 11 T cell receptor beta chains reported below all come from one sample, sequenced in a study of CD8 T cells in Susac syndrome. It was with random hexamers that about 0.45 to 1 ug RNA was reverse transcribed. Each CDR3 protein is one row after TCRdb ran MiXCR on the immunoSEQ multiplex PCR reads. Here the sample spans about 190,000 distinct CDR3 sequences, roughly 92% being singletons. The source material was CD4+ T cells from PBMCs. The receptors originated from a human donor in good health.

The chain uses TRBV11-2 and TRBJ2-1, with 9 bases aligning to TRBD2. Germline-derived CDR1 and CDR2 are SGHAT and FQNNGV. The V segment lost 4 bases and the J segment 6 bases; nucleotides outside the gene matches: 7. The CDR3 loop spans 15 amino acids. The CDR3 spells CASSSQTSGGNEQFF. CDR3 coding DNA: TGTGCCAGCAGCTCCCAGACTAGCGGTGGCAATGAGCAGTTCTTC. Full variable domain (remainder filled in from reference TRBV11-2 and TRBJ2-1): EAGVAQSPRYKIIEKRQSVAFWCNPISGHATLYWYQQILGQGPKLLIQFQNNGVVDDSQLPKDRFSAERLKGVDSTLKIQPAKLEDSAVYLCASSSQTSGGNEQFFGPGTRLTVL.

This chain joins TRBV7-9 and TRBJ1-1; no clear D. The V end was cut by 1 base, the J end by 5 bases, with 11 bases between. Germline CDR1 reads SEHNR; CDR2 reads FQNEAQ (reference sequence). The CDR3 runs to 14 residues. The CDR3, as DNA: TGTGCCAGCAGCTTAGGGTCCCATGGGACTGAAGCTTTCTTT. Translation gives CASSLGSHGTEAFF.

This chain links TRBV19 with TRBJ1-1; D ambiguous. In germline, CDR1 is LNHDA, CDR2 SQIVND (reference sequence). The CDR3 is made up of 13 amino acids. V lost 10 bases to trimming and J lost 0 bases, with 12 bases between them. The CDR3: CATLGWVNTEAFF. In nucleotides, the CDR3 is TGTGCCACCCTCGGGTGGGTGAACACTGAAGCTTTCTTT.

The V and J genes are TRBV6-6 and TRBJ1-3; unclear D gene. With 6 bases removed from V and 1 base from J, the gap between germline ends came to 13 bases. Germline lookup yields CDR1 MNHNY and CDR2 SVGAGI (reference sequence). The CDR3 contains 15 residues. The CDR3 sequence is CASSPSWGSGNTIYF. CDR3 nucleotide sequence: TGTGCCAGCAGCCCCTCTTGGGGATCTGGAAACACCATATATTTT.

The chain combines TRBV29-1 with TRBJ2-7; TRBD1 is a possible D gene (5 bases). The CDR3 totals 13 residues. Germline V gives CDR1 SQVTM, CDR2 ANQGSEA. Trimming left V 2 bases short and J 4 bases short, with 12 bases between. The CDR3 DNA follows: TGCAGCGTTGAAATCCAGGGAACTTACGAGCAGTACTTC. Its translation is CSVEIQGTYEQYF.

The V and J genes are TRBV6-1 and TRBJ2-7; possible D gene TRBD1, 6 bases. Germline V gives CDR1 MNHNS, CDR2 SASEGT. The CDR3 is 16 amino acids. Trimming removed 2 bases at V and 2 bases at J, with 16 bases between. The CDR3 sequence: CASSEPRWDNAYEQYV. The CDR3 region has the DNA TGTGCCAGCAGTGAACCTCGCTGGGACAACGCCTACGAGCAGTACGTC.

The V call is TRBV2, the J call TRBJ1-5; D may be TRBD1 (5 bases). Trimming pared 7 bases from V and 3 bases from J, leaving 7 bases between. Germline V gives CDR1 SNHLY, CDR2 FYNNEI. The CDR3 contains 12 residues. CDR3 sequence (DNA): TGTGCCAGCACCAGGGCCAATCAGCCCCAGCATTTT. It yields the protein CASTRANQPQHF.

This chain links TRBV6-5 with TRBJ1-2, with D unclear. Trimming removed 5 bases at V and 5 bases at J, with 9 bases between. This CDR3 is 12 amino acids long. The V gene's germline CDR1 is MNHEY and CDR2 SVGAGI. For the CDR3, the DNA is TGTGCCAGCAGTCTATTAGGATATGGCTACACCTTC. It specifies CASSLLGYGYTF.

J is TRBJ2-7 and V is TRBV6-1; D ambiguous. Trimming left V 6 bases short and J 1 base short, with 10 bases between. The CDR3 sequence is 13 residues long. The germline gives CDR1 MNHNS, CDR2 SASEGT. CDR3 loop: CASRLQISYEQYV. In DNA form, the CDR3 reads TGTGCCAGCAGGCTCCAGATTTCCTACGAGCAGTACGTC.

The V call is TRBV12-3 or TRBV12-4, the J call TRBJ2-3, with D unresolved. Trimming shortened V by 0 bases and J by 0 bases, and 7 bases separated the two germline ends. This CDR3 is built from 15 residues. CDR3 DNA sequence: TGTGCCAGCAGTTTAGCCGCCTCTAGCACAGATACGCAGTATTTT. The encoded protein is CASSLAASSTDTQYF.

This chain connects TRBV13 to TRBJ2-1; possibly TRBD2 for D (5 bases). The CDR3 has 15 residues. Germline loops: CDR1 PRHDT, CDR2 FYEKMQ (reference sequence). Trimming shortened V by 7 bases and J by 6 bases, and 19 bases separated the two germline ends. The CDR3 nucleotides read TGTGCCAGCATTCACTCGGGGAGAAAAAGCAATGAGCAGTTCTTC. Translated, it gives CASIHSGRKSNEQFF.